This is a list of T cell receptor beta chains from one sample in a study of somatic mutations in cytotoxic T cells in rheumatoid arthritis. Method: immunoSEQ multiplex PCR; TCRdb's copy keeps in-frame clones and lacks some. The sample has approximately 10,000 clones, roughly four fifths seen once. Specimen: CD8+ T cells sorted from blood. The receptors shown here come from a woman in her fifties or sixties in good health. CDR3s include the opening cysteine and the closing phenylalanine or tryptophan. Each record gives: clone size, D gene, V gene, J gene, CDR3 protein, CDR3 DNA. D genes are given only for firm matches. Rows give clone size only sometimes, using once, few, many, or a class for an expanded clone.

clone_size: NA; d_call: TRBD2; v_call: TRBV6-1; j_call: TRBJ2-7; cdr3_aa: CASTHSGGDSYEQYF; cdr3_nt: TGTGCCAGCACCCATAGCGGGGGGGACTCCTACGAGCAGTACTTC
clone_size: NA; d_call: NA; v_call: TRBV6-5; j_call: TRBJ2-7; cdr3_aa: CASSYRDRFDEQYF; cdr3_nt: TGTGCCAGCAGTTACCGCGACAGGTTCGACGAGCAGTACTTC
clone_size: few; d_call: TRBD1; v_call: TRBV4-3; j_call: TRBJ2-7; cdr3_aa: CASSRETGSGEQYF; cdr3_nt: TGCGCCAGCAGCCGGGAGACAGGGTCTGGAGAGCAGTACTTC
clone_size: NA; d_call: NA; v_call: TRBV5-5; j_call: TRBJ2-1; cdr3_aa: CASSLAAGRTLNEQFF; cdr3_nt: TGTGCCAGCAGCTTGGCCGCGGGCAGGACCCTCAATGAGCAGTTCTTC
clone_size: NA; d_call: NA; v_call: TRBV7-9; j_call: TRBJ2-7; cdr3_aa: CASSSQDWDNSYEQYF; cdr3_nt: TGTGCCAGCAGCTCGCAAGATTGGGACAACAGCTACGAGCAGTACTTC
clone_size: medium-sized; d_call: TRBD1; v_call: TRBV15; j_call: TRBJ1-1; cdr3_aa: CATSRDQEGAAEAFF; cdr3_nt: TGTGCCACCAGCAGAGATCAAGAGGGGGCAGCTGAAGCTTTCTTT
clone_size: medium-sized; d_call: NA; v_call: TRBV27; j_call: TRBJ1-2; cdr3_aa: CASSFRGVSEYTF; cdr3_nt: TGTGCCAGCAGTTTTAGGGGTGTATCGGAGTACACCTTC
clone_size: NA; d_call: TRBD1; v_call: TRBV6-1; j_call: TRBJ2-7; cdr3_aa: CASLSGQGNPEQYF; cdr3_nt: TGTGCCAGCTTGTCGGGACAGGGGAATCCCGAGCAGTACTTC
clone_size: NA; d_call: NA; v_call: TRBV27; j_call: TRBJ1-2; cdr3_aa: CASSSGGANYGYTF; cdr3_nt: TGTGCCAGCAGTTCCGGGGGGGCTAACTATGGCTACACCTTC
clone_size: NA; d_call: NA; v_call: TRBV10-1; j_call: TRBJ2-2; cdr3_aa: CASSESRVTGELFF; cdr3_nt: TGCGCCAGCAGTGAGTCCCGGGTCACCGGGGAGCTGTTTTTT
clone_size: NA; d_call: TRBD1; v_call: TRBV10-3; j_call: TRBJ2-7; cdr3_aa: CATRPRDSYEQYF; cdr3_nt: TGTGCCACCAGGCCCCGGGACAGCTACGAGCAGTACTTC
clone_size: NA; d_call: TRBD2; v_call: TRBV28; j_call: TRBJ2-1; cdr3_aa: CASSPDILAGGPHVRYNEQFF; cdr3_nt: TGTGCCAGCAGTCCAGATATTTTAGCGGGAGGGCCCCATGTTCGGTACAATGAGCAGTTCTTC
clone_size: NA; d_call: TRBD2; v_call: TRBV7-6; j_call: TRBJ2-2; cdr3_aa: CASSMASGGALGELFF; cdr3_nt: TGTGCCAGCAGCATGGCTAGCGGGGGGGCACTCGGGGAGCTGTTTTTT
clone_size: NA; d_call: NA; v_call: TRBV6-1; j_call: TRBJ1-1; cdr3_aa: CASDRTDTEAFF; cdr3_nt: TGTGCCAGCGATCGGACAGACACTGAAGCTTTCTTT
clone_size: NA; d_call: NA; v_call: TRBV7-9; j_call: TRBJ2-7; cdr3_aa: CASSLAQGREYEQYF; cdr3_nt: TGTGCCAGCAGCTTAGCGCAGGGGAGGGAGTACGAGCAGTACTTC
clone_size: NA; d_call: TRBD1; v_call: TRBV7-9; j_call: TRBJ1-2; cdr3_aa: CASSAGQGNYGYTF; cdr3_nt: TGTGCCAGCAGCGCGGGACAGGGTAACTATGGCTACACCTTC
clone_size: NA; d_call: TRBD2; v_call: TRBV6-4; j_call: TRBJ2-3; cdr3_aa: CASSDFERGGADTQYF; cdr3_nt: TGTGCCAGCAGTGACTTTGAGCGGGGGGGCGCAGATACGCAGTATTTT
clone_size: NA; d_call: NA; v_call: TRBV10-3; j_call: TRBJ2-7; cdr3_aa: CAISEDNYEQYF; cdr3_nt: TGTGCCATCAGTGAAGACAACTACGAGCAGTACTTC
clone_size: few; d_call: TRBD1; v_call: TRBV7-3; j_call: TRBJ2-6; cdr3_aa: CASSLTVGQLHVLTF; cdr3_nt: TGTGCCAGCAGCTTAACGGTGGGACAGTTACACGTCCTGACTTTC
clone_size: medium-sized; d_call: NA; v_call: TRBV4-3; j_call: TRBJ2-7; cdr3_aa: CASSQLLEDEQYF; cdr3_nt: TGCGCCAGCAGCCAGCTACTAGAGGACGAGCAGTACTTC
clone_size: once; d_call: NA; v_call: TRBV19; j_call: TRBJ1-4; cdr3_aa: CASSRGGTTNEKLFF; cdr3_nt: TGTGCCAGTAGCCGGGGGGGGACAACTAATGAAAAACTGTTTTTT
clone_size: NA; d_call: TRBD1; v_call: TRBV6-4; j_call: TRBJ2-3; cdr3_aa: CASSRTGGTDTQYF; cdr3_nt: TGTGCCAGCAGCCGAACAGGGGGCACAGATACGCAGTATTTT
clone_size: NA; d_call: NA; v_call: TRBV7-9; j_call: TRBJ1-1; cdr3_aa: CASSLANRELEAFF; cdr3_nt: TGTGCCAGCAGCTTGGCAAACAGAGAACTTGAAGCTTTCTTT
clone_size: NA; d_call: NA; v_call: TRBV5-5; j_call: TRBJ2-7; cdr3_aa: CASSLPGAYEQYF; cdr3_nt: TGTGCCAGCAGCTTGCCGGGGGCCTACGAGCAGTACTTC
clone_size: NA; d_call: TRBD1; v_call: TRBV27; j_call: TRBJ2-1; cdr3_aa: CASRRQGDGEQFF; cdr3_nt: TGTGCCAGCAGGCGGCAGGGGGACGGTGAGCAGTTCTTC
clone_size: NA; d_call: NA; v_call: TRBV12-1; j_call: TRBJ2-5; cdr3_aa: CASSTKTGVETQYF; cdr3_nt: TGTGCCAGCAGCACAAAGACAGGGGTAGAGACCCAGTACTTC
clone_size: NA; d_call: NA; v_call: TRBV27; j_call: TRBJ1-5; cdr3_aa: CASSLPGDDQPQHF; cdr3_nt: TGTGCCAGCAGTTTACCGGGGGACGATCAGCCCCAGCATTTT
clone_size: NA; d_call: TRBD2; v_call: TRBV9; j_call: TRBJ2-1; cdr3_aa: CASSTKLREGAYNEQFF; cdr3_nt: TGTGCCAGCAGCACAAAATTACGGGAGGGGGCCTACAATGAGCAGTTCTTC
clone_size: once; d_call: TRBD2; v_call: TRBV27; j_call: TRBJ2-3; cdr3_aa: CASSILAGGRTDTQYF; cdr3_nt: TGTGCCAGCAGTATTCTAGCGGGGGGACGCACAGATACGCAGTATTTT
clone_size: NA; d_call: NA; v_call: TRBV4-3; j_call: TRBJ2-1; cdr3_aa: CASSQGPIQFF; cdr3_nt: TGCGCCAGCAGCCAAGGGCCGATTCAGTTCTTC
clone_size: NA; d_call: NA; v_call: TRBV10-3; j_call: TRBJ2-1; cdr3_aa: CAISESETSSYNEQFF; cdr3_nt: TGTGCCATCAGTGAGTCGGAGACTAGCTCCTACAATGAGCAGTTCTTC
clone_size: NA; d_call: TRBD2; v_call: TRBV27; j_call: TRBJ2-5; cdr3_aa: CASTPGGAGETQYF; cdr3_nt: TGTGCCAGCACCCCCGGGGGGGCGGGAGAGACCCAGTACTTC
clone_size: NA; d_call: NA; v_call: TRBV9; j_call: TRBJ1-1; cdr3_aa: CASSVEGATTEAFF; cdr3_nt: TGTGCCAGCAGCGTAGAAGGGGCTACCACTGAAGCTTTCTTT
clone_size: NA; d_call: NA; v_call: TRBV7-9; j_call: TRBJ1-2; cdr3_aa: CASKLGSSFYGYTF; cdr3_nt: TGTGCCAGCAAGCTCGGGTCTTCCTTCTATGGCTACACCTTC
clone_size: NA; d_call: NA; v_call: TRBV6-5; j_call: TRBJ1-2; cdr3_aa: CASSSALSYGYTF; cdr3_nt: TGTGCCAGCAGTTCCGCGCTCTCTTATGGCTACACCTTC
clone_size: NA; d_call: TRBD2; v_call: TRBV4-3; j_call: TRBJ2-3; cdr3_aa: CASSNTLAGAGDTQYF; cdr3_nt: TGCGCCAGCAGCAACACACTAGCGGGGGCCGGAGATACGCAGTATTTT
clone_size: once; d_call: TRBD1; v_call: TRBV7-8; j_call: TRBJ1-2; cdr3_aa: CASSSGGQGPANYGYTF; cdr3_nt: TGTGCCAGCAGCTCCGGGGGACAGGGCCCAGCTAACTATGGCTACACCTTC
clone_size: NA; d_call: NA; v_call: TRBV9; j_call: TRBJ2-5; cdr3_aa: CASSVTGLQETQYF; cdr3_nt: TGTGCCAGCAGCGTGACAGGCCTCCAAGAGACCCAGTACTTC
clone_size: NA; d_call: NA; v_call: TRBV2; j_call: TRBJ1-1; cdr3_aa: CAIWGGTEAFF; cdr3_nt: TGTGCCATCTGGGGGGGGACTGAAGCTTTCTTT
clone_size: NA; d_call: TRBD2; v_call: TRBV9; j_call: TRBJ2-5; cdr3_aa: CASSVTSGAQETQYF; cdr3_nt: TGTGCCAGCAGCGTCACTAGCGGGGCCCAAGAGACCCAGTACTTC
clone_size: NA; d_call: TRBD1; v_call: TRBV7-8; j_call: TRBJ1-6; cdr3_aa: CASTRTGDGDSPLHF; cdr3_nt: TGTGCCAGCACCCGGACAGGGGATGGGGATTCACCCCTCCACTTT
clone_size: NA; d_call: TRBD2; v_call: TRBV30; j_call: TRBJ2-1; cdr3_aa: CAWSFLGGGLVYEQFF; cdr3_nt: TGTGCCTGGAGTTTCCTGGGCGGGGGTTTGGTCTATGAGCAGTTCTTC
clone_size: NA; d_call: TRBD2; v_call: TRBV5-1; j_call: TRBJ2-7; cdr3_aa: CASSLGLAGVYEQYF; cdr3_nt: TGCGCCAGCAGCTTGGGACTAGCGGGGGTCTACGAGCAGTACTTC
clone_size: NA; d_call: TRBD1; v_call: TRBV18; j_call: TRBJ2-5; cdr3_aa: CASSPPTGVETQYF; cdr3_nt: TGTGCCAGCTCACCACCTACAGGGGTAGAGACCCAGTACTTC
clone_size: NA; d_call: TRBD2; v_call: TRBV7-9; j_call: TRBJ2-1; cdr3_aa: CASSPERSGRSSYNEQFF; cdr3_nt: TGTGCCAGCAGCCCCGAGCGTAGCGGGAGGAGCTCCTACAATGAGCAGTTCTTC
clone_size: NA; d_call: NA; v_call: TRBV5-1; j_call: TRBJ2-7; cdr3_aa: CASSLGRDYEQYF; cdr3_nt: TGCGCCAGCAGCTTGGGTCGGGACTACGAGCAGTACTTC
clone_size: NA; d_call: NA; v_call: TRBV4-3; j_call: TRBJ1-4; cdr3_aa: CASSPDRFGNEKLFF; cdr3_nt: TGCGCCAGCAGCCCCGACAGGTTCGGTAATGAAAAACTGTTTTTT
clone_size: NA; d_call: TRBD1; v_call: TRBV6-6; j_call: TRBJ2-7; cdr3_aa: CASSSPGQGYEQYF; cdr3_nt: TGTGCCAGCAGTAGTCCGGGACAGGGATACGAGCAGTACTTC
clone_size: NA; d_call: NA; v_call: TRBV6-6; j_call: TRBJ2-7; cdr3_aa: CASSFPGDEQYF; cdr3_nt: TGTGCCAGCAGTTTCCCAGGGGACGAGCAGTACTTC
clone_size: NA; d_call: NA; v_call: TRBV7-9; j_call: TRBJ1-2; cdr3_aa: CASSPSTDNYGYTF; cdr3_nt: TGTGCCAGCAGCCCATCGACAGATAACTATGGCTACACCTTC
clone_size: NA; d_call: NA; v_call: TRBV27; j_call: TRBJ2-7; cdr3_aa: CASRASDKYEQYF; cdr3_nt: TGTGCCAGCAGGGCTAGCGACAAATACGAGCAGTACTTC
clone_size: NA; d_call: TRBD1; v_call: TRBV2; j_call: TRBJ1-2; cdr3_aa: CASTPDRAVDYGYTF; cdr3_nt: TGTGCCAGCACTCCGGACAGGGCTGTGGACTATGGCTACACCTTC
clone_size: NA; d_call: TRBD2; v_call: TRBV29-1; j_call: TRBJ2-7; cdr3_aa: CSTTLADTYEQYF; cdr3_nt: TGCAGCACTACACTAGCGGACACCTACGAGCAGTACTTC
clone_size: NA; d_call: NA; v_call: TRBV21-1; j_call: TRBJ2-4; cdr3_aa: CASRPTRAGTGEGIQYF; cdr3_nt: TGTGCCAGCAGGCCTACGAGGGCCGGGACAGGGGAGGGCATTCAGTACTTC
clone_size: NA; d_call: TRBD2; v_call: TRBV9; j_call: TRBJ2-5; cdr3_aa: CASSAGQLAGGSETQYF; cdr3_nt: TGTGCCAGCAGCGCAGGACAACTAGCGGGGGGTTCGGAGACCCAGTACTTC